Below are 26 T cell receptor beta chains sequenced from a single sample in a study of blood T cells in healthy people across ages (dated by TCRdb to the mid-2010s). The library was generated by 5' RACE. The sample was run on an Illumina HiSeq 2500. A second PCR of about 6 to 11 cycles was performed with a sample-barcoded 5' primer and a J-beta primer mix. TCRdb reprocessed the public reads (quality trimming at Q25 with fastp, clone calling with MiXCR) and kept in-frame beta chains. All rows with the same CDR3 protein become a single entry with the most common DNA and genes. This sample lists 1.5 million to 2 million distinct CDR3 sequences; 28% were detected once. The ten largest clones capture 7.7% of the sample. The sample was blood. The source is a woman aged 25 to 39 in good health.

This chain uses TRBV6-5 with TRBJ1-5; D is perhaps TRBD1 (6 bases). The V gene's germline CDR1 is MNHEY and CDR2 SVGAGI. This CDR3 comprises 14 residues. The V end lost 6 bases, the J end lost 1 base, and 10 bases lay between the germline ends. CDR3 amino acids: CASRRGDSNQPQHF. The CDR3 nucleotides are TGTGCCAGCAGAAGGGGGGACAGCAATCAGCCCCAGCATTTT.

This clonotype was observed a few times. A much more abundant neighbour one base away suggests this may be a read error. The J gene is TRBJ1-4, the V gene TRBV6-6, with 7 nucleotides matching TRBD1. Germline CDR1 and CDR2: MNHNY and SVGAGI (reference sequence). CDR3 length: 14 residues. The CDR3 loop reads CASSYAGQNEKRFF. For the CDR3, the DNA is TGTGCCAGCAGTTACGCGGGACAGAATGAAAAACGGTTTTTT.

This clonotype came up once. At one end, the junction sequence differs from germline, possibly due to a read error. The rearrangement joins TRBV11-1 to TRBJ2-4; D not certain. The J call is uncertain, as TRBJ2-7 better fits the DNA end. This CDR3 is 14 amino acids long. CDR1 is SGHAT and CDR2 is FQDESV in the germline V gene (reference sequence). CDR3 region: CAGSLEQEPYEQYF. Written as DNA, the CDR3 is TGTGCCGGCAGCTTAGAGCAAGAACCCTACGAGCAGTACTTC.

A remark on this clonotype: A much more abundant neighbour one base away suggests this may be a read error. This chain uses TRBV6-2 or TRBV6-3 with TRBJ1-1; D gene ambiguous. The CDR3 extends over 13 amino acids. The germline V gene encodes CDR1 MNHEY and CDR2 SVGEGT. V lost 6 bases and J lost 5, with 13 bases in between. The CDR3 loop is CASSRNLGTEAFF. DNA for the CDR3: TGTGCCAGCAGCAGGAACTTGGGGACTGAAGCTTTCTTT.

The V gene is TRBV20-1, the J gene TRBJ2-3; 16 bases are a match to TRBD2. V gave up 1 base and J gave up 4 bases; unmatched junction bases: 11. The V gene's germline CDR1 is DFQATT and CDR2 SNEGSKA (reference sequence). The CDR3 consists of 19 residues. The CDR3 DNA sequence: TGCAGTGCTAGAGCAACACCGGGACTAGCGGGAGGGCGTCCAGATACGCAGTATTTT. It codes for CSARATPGLAGGRPDTQYF.

The CDR3 spells CASSLHQGNTEAFF. Written as DNA, the CDR3 is TGTGCCAGCAGCTTACATCAGGGGAACACTGAAGCTTTCTTT. The chain carries TRBV11-2 and TRBJ1-1; tentative D call: TRBD1 (5 bases). The V gene lost 2 bases and the J gene lost 1 base, with 8 bases spanning the gap. Germline CDR1 SGHAT, CDR2 FQNNGV. CDR3 length: 14 amino acids.

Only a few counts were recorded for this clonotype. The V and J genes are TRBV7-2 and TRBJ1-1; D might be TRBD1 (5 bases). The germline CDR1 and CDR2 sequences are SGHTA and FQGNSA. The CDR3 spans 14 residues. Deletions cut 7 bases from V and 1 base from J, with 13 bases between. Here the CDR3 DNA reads TGTGCCAGCACCTTGGGGCGGTGGAACACTGAAGCTTTCTTT. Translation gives CASTLGRWNTEAFF.

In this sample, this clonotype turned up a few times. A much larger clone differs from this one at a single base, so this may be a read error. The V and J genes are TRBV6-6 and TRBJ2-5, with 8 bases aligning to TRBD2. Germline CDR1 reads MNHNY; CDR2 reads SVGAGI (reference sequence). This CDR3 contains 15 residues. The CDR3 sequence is CTSSTPGTRKETQYF. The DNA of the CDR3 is TGTACCAGCAGTACCCCGGGGACTAGGAAAGAGACCCAGTACTTC.

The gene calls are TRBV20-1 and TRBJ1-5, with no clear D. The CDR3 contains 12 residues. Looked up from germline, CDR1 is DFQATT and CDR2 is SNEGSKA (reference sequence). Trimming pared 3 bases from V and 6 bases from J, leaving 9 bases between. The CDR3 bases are TGCAGTGCTAGTCGGGGTAGTCAGCCCCAGCATTTT. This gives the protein CSASRGSQPQHF.

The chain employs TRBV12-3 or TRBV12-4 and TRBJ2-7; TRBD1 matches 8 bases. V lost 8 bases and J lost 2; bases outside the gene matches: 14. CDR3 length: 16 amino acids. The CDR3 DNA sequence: TGTGCCAGCCAATTTGGCCCCGGGACAGGTACCTACGAGCAGTACTTC. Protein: CASQFGPGTGTYEQYF.

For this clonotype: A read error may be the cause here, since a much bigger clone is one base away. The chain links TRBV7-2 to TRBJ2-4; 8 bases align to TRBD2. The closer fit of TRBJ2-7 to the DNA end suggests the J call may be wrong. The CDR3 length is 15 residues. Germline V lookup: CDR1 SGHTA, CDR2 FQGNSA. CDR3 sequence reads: CTSSSHTSGPLEQYF. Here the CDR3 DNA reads TGTACCAGCAGCTCCCACACTAGCGGTCCCCTCGAGCAGTACTTC.

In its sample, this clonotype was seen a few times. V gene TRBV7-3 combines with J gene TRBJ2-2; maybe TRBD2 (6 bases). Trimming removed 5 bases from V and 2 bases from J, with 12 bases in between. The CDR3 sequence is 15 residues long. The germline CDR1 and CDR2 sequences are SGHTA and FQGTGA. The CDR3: CASSPSGGNTGELFF. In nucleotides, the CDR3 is TGTGCCAGCAGCCCCTCCGGGGGAAACACCGGGGAGCTGTTTTTT.

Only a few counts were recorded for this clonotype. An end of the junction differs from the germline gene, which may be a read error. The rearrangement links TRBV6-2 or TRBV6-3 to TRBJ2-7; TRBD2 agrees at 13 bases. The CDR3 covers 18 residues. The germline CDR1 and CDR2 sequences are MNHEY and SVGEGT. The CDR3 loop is CASSYGWTSGRGGDEQYF. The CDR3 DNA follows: TGCGCCAGCAGTTACGGGTGGACTAGCGGGAGAGGCGGCGACGAGCAGTACTTC.

The CDR3 DNA sequence: TGCAGTGTCAGGAATTGGCGGGAGGGCAATGAGCAGTTCTTC. It translates to CSVRNWREGNEQFF. The chain combines TRBV20-1 with TRBJ2-1; 9 bases align to TRBD2. J gave up 6 bases and V 7 bases, and 10 bases lay outside the gene matches. Per the germline V gene, CDR1 is DFQATT and CDR2 is SNEGSKA (reference sequence). This CDR3 region has 14 residues.

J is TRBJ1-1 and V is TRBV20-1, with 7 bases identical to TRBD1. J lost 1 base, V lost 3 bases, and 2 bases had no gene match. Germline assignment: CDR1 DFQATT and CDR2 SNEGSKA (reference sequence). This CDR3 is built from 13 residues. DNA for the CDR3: TGCAGTGCTAGGACAGGGAAGAACACTGAAGCTTTCTTT. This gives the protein CSARTGKNTEAFF.

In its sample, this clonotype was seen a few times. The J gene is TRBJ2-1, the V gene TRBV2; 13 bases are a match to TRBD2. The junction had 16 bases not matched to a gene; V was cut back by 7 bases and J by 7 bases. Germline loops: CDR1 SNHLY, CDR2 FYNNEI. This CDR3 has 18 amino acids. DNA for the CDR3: TGTGCCAGCACCGGGACTAGCGGGGAAGACCCGAGAAGTAATGAGCAGTTCTTC. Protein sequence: CASTGTSGEDPRSNEQFF. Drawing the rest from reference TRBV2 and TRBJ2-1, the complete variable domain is EPEVTQTPSHQVTQMGQEVILRCVPISNHLYFYWYRQILGQKVEFLVSFYNNEISEKSEIFDDQFSVERPDGSNFTLKIRSTKLEDSAMYFCASTGTSGEDPRSNEQFFGPGTRLTVL.

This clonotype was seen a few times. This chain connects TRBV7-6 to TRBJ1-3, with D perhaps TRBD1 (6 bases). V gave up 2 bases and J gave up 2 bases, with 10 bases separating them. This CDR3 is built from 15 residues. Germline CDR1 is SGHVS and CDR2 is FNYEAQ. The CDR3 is CASSLMGAAGNTIYF. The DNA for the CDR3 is TGTGCCAGCAGCTTAATGGGGGCAGCTGGAAACACCATATATTTT.

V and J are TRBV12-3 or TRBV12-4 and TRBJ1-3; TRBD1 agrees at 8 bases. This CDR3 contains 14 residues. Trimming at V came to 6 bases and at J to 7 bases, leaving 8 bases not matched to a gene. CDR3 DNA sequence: TGTGCCAGCAGAGGGACAGGAGGTGCGAACACCATATATTTT. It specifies CASRGTGGANTIYF.

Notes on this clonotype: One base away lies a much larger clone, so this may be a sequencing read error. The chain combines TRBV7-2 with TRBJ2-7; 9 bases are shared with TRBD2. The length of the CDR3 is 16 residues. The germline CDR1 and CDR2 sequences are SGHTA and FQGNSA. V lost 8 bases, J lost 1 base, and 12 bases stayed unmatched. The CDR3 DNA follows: TGTGCCAGCGGCTCTAGGGAGACTAGCGGTTCCTACGAGCAGTACTTC. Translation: CASGSRETSGSYEQYF.

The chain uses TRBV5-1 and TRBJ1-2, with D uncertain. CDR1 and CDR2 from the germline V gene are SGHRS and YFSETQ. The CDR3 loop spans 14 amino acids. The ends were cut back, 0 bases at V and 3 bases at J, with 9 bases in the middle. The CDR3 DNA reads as TGCGCCAGCAGCTTGGAAAGCCAGGACTATGGCTACACCTTC. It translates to CASSLESQDYGYTF. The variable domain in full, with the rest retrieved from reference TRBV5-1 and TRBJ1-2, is KAGVTQTPRYLIKTRGQQVTLSCSPISGHRSVSWYQQTPGQGLQFLFEYFSETQRNKGNFPGRFSGRQFSNSRSEMNVSTLELGDSALYLCASSLESQDYGYTFGSGTRLTVV.

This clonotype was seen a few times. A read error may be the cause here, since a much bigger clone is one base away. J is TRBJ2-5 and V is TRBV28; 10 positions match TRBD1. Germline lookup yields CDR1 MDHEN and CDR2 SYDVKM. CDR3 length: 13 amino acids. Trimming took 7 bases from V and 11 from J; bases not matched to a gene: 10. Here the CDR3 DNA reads TGTGCCAGCACGGGACAGGGGTTGGAAGAGCAGTACTTC. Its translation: CASTGQGLEEQYF.

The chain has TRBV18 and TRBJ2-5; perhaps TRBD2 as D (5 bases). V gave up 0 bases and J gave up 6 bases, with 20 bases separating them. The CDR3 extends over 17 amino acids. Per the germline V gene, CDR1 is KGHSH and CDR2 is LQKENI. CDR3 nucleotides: TGTGCCAGCTCACCACCGAACGTTAATGCCGGGGTGCAGACCCAGTACTTC. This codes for CASSPPNVNAGVQTQYF.

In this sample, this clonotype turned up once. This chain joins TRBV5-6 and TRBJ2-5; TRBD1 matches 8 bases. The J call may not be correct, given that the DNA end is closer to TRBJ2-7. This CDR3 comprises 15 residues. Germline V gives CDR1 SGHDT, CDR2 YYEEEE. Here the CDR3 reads CASSAGTGKGYEQYF. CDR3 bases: TGTGCCAGCAGCGCTGGGACAGGTAAGGGCTACGAGCAGTACTTC.

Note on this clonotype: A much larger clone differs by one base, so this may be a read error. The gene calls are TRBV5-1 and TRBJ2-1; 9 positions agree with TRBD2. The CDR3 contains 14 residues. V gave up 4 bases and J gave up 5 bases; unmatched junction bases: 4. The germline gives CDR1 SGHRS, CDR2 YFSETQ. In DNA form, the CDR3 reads TGCGCCAGCAGCCCTAGCGGGAACAACAATGAGCAGTTCTTC. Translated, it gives CASSPSGNNNEQFF.

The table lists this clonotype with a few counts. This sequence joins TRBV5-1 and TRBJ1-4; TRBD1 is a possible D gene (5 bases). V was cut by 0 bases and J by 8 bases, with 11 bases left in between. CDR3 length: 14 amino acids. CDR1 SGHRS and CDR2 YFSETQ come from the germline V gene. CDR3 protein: CASSLDGGMEKLFF. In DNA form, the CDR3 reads TGCGCCAGCAGCTTGGATGGGGGTATGGAAAAACTGTTTTTT.

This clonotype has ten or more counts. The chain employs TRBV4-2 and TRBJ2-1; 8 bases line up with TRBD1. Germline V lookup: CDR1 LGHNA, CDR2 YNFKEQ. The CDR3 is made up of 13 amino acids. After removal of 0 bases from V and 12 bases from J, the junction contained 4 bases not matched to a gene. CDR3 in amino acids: CASSQETGAGQFF. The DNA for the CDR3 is TGTGCCAGCAGCCAAGAGACAGGGGCTGGGCAGTTCTTC.